This T cell receptor beta chain stems from a study of blood T cells in healthy people across ages. Findings and caveats of the study: The fall in TCR beta diversity per million T cells was roughly linear with age.

CDR3 length equals 14 residues. CDR1 and CDR2 from the germline V gene are MNHEY and SMNVEV (reference sequence). V dropped 7 bases and J dropped 3 bases, with 16 bases sitting between them. With a J-beta primer mix and a sample-barcoded 5' primer, a second PCR ran roughly 6 to 11 cycles. TCRdb re-called the 5' RACE reads through MiXCR, storing one row per CDR3 protein. The data contain 1.6 million or so distinct CDR3 sequences, roughly 30% of them seen just once; the ten biggest clones take up around 11%. Healthy Caucasians from Russia aged about 6 to 90 served as donors. Regarding this clonotype: No antigen is known for it.

Sequenced sample: blood. This chain uses TRBV27 with TRBJ2-7; a possible D gene is TRBD2 (5 bases). The receptor was derived from a woman aged 25-40 years in good health. CDR3: CASTSVGRYYEQYF. In DNA, the CDR3 is TGTGCCAGCACCTCAGTAGGGAGATACTACGAGCAGTACTTC.